A selection of T cell receptor beta chains follows, all from one sample in a study of blood T cell repertoires in COVID-19. TCRdb's copy holds only in-frame clones and misses some; the assay was immunoSEQ multiplex PCR. Counted here are approximately 100,000 clones, 88% occurring once; the ten biggest clones make up about 6%. Sequencing was performed on peripheral blood. The receptors stem from a woman aged 55-75 years with acute or convalescent COVID-19. The CDR3 runs from the conserved cysteine through the conserved F or W. The D gene is left open where the match is weak. A row's size may be missing; if present it is once, few, many or a size class.

J gene: TRBJ2-7
D gene: .
clone size: .
V gene: TRBV6-6
CDR3 DNA: TGTGCCAGCACTCCCCAGGCAGGGCTTGACGAGCAGTACTTC
CDR3 protein: CASTPQAGLDEQYF

J gene: TRBJ1-2
D gene: TRBD1
clone size: .
V gene: TRBV6-5
CDR3 DNA: TGCGCTGCCAGAGGGGGCAACTATGGCTACACCTTC
CDR3 protein: CAARGGNYGYTF

J gene: TRBJ1-5
D gene: .
clone size: few
V gene: TRBV15
CDR3 DNA: TGTGCCACCAGCAGAGAACGCGTGAATCAGCCCCAGCATTTT
CDR3 protein: CATSRERVNQPQHF

J gene: TRBJ2-7
D gene: .
clone size: .
V gene: TRBV28
CDR3 DNA: TGTGCCAGCAGTTTTGGAGGCCCTCCTAGGGACGAGCAGTACTTC
CDR3 protein: CASSFGGPPRDEQYF

J gene: TRBJ1-1
D gene: .
clone size: .
V gene: TRBV12-3/TRBV12-4
CDR3 DNA: TGTGCCAGCAGGTTACAGGTTGACACTGAAGCTTTCTTT
CDR3 protein: CASRLQVDTEAFF

J gene: TRBJ2-1
D gene: TRBD2
clone size: .
V gene: TRBV5-1
CDR3 DNA: TGCGCCAGCAGCTTAACGGTGGGGGCTAGCGGGAGGGAAAGAATCTACAATGAGCAGTTCTTC
CDR3 protein: CASSLTVGASGRERIYNEQFF

J gene: TRBJ2-3
D gene: .
clone size: .
V gene: TRBV6-5
CDR3 DNA: TGTGCCAGCAAGGCGGTGGCTCCAGATACGCAGTATTTT
CDR3 protein: CASKAVAPDTQYF

J gene: TRBJ1-1
D gene: TRBD1
clone size: .
V gene: TRBV4-1
CDR3 DNA: TGCGCCAGCAGCCAGGGTACAGGGGCCCAAGCTTTCTTT
CDR3 protein: CASSQGTGAQAFF

J gene: TRBJ1-1
D gene: .
clone size: .
V gene: TRBV10-3
CDR3 DNA: TGTGCCACCCAGGAGAGCGGGGACACTGAAGCTTTCTTT
CDR3 protein: CATQESGDTEAFF

J gene: TRBJ2-3
D gene: .
clone size: .
V gene: TRBV11-3
CDR3 DNA: TGTGCCAGCAGCTTAAGGGAGACGGGTTCAGATACGCAGTATTTT
CDR3 protein: CASSLRETGSDTQYF

J gene: TRBJ1-5
D gene: TRBD1
clone size: .
V gene: TRBV18
CDR3 DNA: TGTGCCAGCTCACAACTGACAGGGGACCAGCCCCAGCATTTT
CDR3 protein: CASSQLTGDQPQHF

J gene: TRBJ1-1
D gene: TRBD1
clone size: .
V gene: TRBV30
CDR3 DNA: TGTGCCTGGAGAACGACAGGGAACCTGTACACTGAAGCTTTCTTT
CDR3 protein: CAWRTTGNLYTEAFF

J gene: TRBJ1-5
D gene: .
clone size: .
V gene: TRBV4-2
CDR3 DNA: TGTGCCAGCAGCCAAGATCCTGGCGGGGGTCAGCCCCAGCATTTT
CDR3 protein: CASSQDPGGGQPQHF

J gene: TRBJ1-5
D gene: TRBD1
clone size: .
V gene: TRBV30
CDR3 DNA: TGTGCCTGGAGTGGAACAGGGGTCCAGCCCCAGCATTTT
CDR3 protein: CAWSGTGVQPQHF

J gene: TRBJ1-2
D gene: .
clone size: .
V gene: TRBV12-3/TRBV12-4
CDR3 DNA: TGTGCCAGCACCCACAGGCGGATGGGAGGCTACACCTTC
CDR3 protein: CASTHRRMGGYTF

J gene: TRBJ1-2
D gene: TRBD1
clone size: .
V gene: TRBV10-3
CDR3 DNA: TGTGCCATAGGGACAGGGTCAGCTAACTATGGCTACACCTTC
CDR3 protein: CAIGTGSANYGYTF

J gene: TRBJ2-2
D gene: TRBD1
clone size: .
V gene: TRBV30
CDR3 DNA: TGTGCCTGGAAGGGACAGATGAACACCGGGGAGCTGTTTTTT
CDR3 protein: CAWKGQMNTGELFF

J gene: TRBJ2-1
D gene: TRBD2
clone size: .
V gene: TRBV3-1/TRBV3-2
CDR3 DNA: TGTGCCAGCAGCCAAGGGCGACTAGCGGGATCTATGGAGCAGTTCTTC
CDR3 protein: CASSQGRLAGSMEQFF

J gene: TRBJ2-7
D gene: TRBD1
clone size: .
V gene: TRBV19
CDR3 DNA: TGTGCCAGTAGCCCGGGACAGAGGCTGTACTTC
CDR3 protein: CASSPGQRLYF

J gene: TRBJ1-2
D gene: .
clone size: .
V gene: TRBV19
CDR3 DNA: TGTGCCAGTAGTATAAGGGAGGCTGGCTACACCTTC
CDR3 protein: CASSIREAGYTF

J gene: TRBJ2-7
D gene: .
clone size: .
V gene: TRBV5-5
CDR3 DNA: TGTGCCAGCAGCTTTAGACTACCTGCTCAGGGGGAGCAGTACTTC
CDR3 protein: CASSFRLPAQGEQYF

J gene: TRBJ2-1
D gene: TRBD2
clone size: few
V gene: TRBV2
CDR3 DNA: TGTGCCAGCACCCTCGGCGGGAGATACAATGAGCAGTTCTTC
CDR3 protein: CASTLGGRYNEQFF

J gene: TRBJ1-2
D gene: .
clone size: .
V gene: TRBV6-5
CDR3 DNA: TGTGCCAGCACGACAGGTTCCTATGGCTACACCTTC
CDR3 protein: CASTTGSYGYTF

J gene: TRBJ1-2
D gene: .
clone size: .
V gene: TRBV14
CDR3 DNA: TGTGCCAGCAGCCAAGGGCTACAGTTTAACTATGGCTACACCTTC
CDR3 protein: CASSQGLQFNYGYTF

J gene: TRBJ1-1
D gene: .
clone size: .
V gene: TRBV9
CDR3 DNA: TGTGCCAGCAGCGTAGCAGCGGCAGGCCCAGAAGCTTTCTTT
CDR3 protein: CASSVAAAGPEAFF

J gene: TRBJ2-5
D gene: TRBD2
clone size: .
V gene: TRBV28
CDR3 DNA: TGTGCCAGCAGTTTAGGGAGCGGGAGGGCTGTTGAGACCCAGTACTTC
CDR3 protein: CASSLGSGRAVETQYF

J gene: TRBJ2-1
D gene: TRBD2
clone size: .
V gene: TRBV2
CDR3 DNA: TGTGCCAGCAGTACTGGGACTAGCGGGATGGTTGAGCAGTTCTTC
CDR3 protein: CASSTGTSGMVEQFF

J gene: TRBJ2-1
D gene: .
clone size: .
V gene: TRBV5-1
CDR3 DNA: TGCGCCAGCAGACTTCCGGGACTCATTGGTGATGAGCAGTTCTTC
CDR3 protein: CASRLPGLIGDEQFF

J gene: TRBJ2-5
D gene: TRBD2
clone size: .
V gene: TRBV10-3
CDR3 DNA: TGTGCCATCAGTGTAAAAAGCGGGAGAGCGGAGACCCAGTACTTC
CDR3 protein: CAISVKSGRAETQYF

J gene: TRBJ2-5
D gene: TRBD2
clone size: .
V gene: TRBV9
CDR3 DNA: TGTGCCAGCAGCTCGGGGCTAGCGGGATTGGAGACCCAGTACTTC
CDR3 protein: CASSSGLAGLETQYF

J gene: TRBJ1-6
D gene: TRBD1
clone size: .
V gene: TRBV19
CDR3 DNA: TGTGCCAGTAGTATAACGGGACAGCGCAATAATTCACCCCTCCACTTT
CDR3 protein: CASSITGQRNNSPLHF

J gene: TRBJ2-7
D gene: .
clone size: .
V gene: TRBV3-1/TRBV3-2
CDR3 DNA: TGTGCCAGCAGCCAAGACCCGAGCTCCTACGAGCAGTACTTC
CDR3 protein: CASSQDPSSYEQYF

J gene: TRBJ1-3
D gene: .
clone size: .
V gene: TRBV2
CDR3 DNA: TGTGCCAGCAGTGAAGCCGCGGGGAACACCATATATTTT
CDR3 protein: CASSEAAGNTIYF

J gene: TRBJ2-1
D gene: TRBD2
clone size: .
V gene: TRBV27
CDR3 DNA: TGTGCCAGCAGTCCTCGGACTAGCGGGAGGCAAGAGCAGTTCTTC
CDR3 protein: CASSPRTSGRQEQFF

J gene: TRBJ2-5
D gene: .
clone size: once
V gene: TRBV19
CDR3 DNA: TGTGCCAGTAGTATGCTAGTCCAAGAGACCCAGTACTTC
CDR3 protein: CASSMLVQETQYF

J gene: TRBJ1-2
D gene: TRBD1
clone size: .
V gene: TRBV29-1
CDR3 DNA: TGCAGCGCCGGCGGCAGGGGGCAGGATGGCTACACCTTC
CDR3 protein: CSAGGRGQDGYTF

J gene: TRBJ1-1
D gene: .
clone size: .
V gene: TRBV9
CDR3 DNA: TGTGCCAGCAGCGTAACGGCAAATGGGCCCACTGAAGCTTTCTTT
CDR3 protein: CASSVTANGPTEAFF

J gene: TRBJ1-2
D gene: .
clone size: .
V gene: TRBV27
CDR3 DNA: TGTGCCAGCAGTTACAGGGTGGGCATCGATGGCTACACCTTC
CDR3 protein: CASSYRVGIDGYTF

J gene: TRBJ2-7
D gene: .
clone size: .
V gene: TRBV5-1
CDR3 DNA: TGCGCCAGCAGCTTGGTAGGCGGGACCTACGAGCAGTACTTC
CDR3 protein: CASSLVGGTYEQYF

J gene: TRBJ2-3
D gene: .
clone size: once
V gene: TRBV5-1
CDR3 DNA: TGCGCCAGCAGTAGCCCCGACCAATATACGCAGTATTTT
CDR3 protein: CASSSPDQYTQYF

J gene: TRBJ1-2
D gene: .
clone size: .
V gene: TRBV7-2
CDR3 DNA: TGTGCCAGCAGCTCAGGGGTATCTAACTATGGCTACACCTTC
CDR3 protein: CASSSGVSNYGYTF

J gene: TRBJ2-1
D gene: .
clone size: .
V gene: TRBV5-1
CDR3 DNA: TGCGCCAGCAGCTTAGACTTCTCCGACAATGAGCAGTTCTTC
CDR3 protein: CASSLDFSDNEQFF

J gene: TRBJ2-1
D gene: TRBD2
clone size: .
V gene: TRBV6-5
CDR3 DNA: TGTGCCAGCAGTTACAGCGGGATGGGCAATGAGCAGTTCTTC
CDR3 protein: CASSYSGMGNEQFF

J gene: TRBJ2-1
D gene: TRBD2
clone size: .
V gene: TRBV30
CDR3 DNA: TGTGCCTGGAGTGGGGGGACTAGCGGGAATGGGGATGAGCAGTTCTTC
CDR3 protein: CAWSGGTSGNGDEQFF

J gene: TRBJ2-1
D gene: TRBD2
clone size: once
V gene: TRBV7-6
CDR3 DNA: TGTGCCAGCAGCTTAGGAGCTAGCGGGAGCTCCTACAATGAGCAGTTCTTC
CDR3 protein: CASSLGASGSSYNEQFF

J gene: TRBJ2-1
D gene: TRBD2
clone size: .
V gene: TRBV27
CDR3 DNA: TGTGCCAGCAGTTTAAGCGGGAGGTACAATGAGCAGTTCTTC
CDR3 protein: CASSLSGRYNEQFF